This entry lists 7 T cell receptor beta chains sequenced from one sample in a study of cytomegalovirus exposure and HLA in healthy donors. Use of 60 Vbeta and 13 Jbeta primers characterized the PCR. Profiling relied on immunoSEQ multiplex PCR, and the TCRdb table lists in-frame clones only, not all of them. This repertoire shows about 130,000 clones, approximately 61% found once; its top ten account for 2.4%. The sample taken for sequencing was PBMCs. These receptors came from a woman in her thirties or forties in good health and CMV-seronegative.

The V call is TRBV7-9, the J call TRBJ2-1; TRBD2 aligns across 7 bases. This CDR3 region has 14 residues. J lost 10 bases, V lost 5 bases, and 11 bases had no gene match. CDR1 and CDR2 (germline): SEHNR, FQNEAQ (reference sequence). The CDR3 sequence: CASSPGRFSGEQFF. The CDR3 DNA follows: TGTGCCAGCAGCCCCGGGAGGTTCTCCGGGGAGCAGTTCTTC. Filled out from reference TRBV7-9 and TRBJ2-1, the complete variable domain reads DTGVSQNPRHKITKRGQNVTFRCDPISEHNRLYWYRQTLGQGPEFLTYFQNEAQLEKSRLLSDRFSAERPKGSFSTLEIQRTEQGDSAMYLCASSPGRFSGEQFFGPGTRLTVL.

The DNA of the CDR3 is TGTGCCAGTAGTATCGAGATATCAAAGCCCCAGCATTTT. Translation: CASSIEISKPQHF. The V and J genes are TRBV19 and TRBJ1-5; no clear D gene. Per the germline V gene, CDR1 is LNHDA and CDR2 is SQIVND (reference sequence). The ends were cut back, 3 bases at V and 8 bases at J, with 11 bases in the middle. CDR3 length equals 13 residues.

This clone was seen only a few times. V is TRBV29-1 and J is TRBJ1-2; TRBD1 matches at 10 bases. Trimming took 3 bases from V and 5 from J; bases not matched to a gene: 6. Germline V gene sequence: CDR1 SQVTM, CDR2 ANQGSEA. The length of the CDR3 is 14 residues. The CDR3 sequence: CSVDSWGQGYGYTF. For the CDR3, the DNA is TGCAGCGTTGATTCGTGGGGACAGGGGTATGGCTACACCTTC. The full variable domain, completed using reference TRBV29-1 and TRBJ1-2, is SAVISQKPSRDICQRGTSLTIQCQVDSQVTMMFWYRQQPGQSLTLIATANQGSEATYESGFVIDKFPISRPNLTFSTLTVSNMSPEDSSIYLCSVDSWGQGYGYTFGSGTRLTVV.

The CDR3 reads CASSFGLTGNTEAFF. CDR3 in DNA: TGTGCCAGCAGTTTTGGTTTGACGGGAAACACTGAAGCTTTCTTT. This chain uses TRBV27 with TRBJ1-1; no definite D call. V was clipped by 3 bases and J by 2 bases, with 13 bases between them. CDR1 is MNHEY and CDR2 is SMNVEV in the germline V gene (reference sequence). The length of the CDR3 is 15 residues.

V usage is TRBV19 and J usage is TRBJ2-6, with D maybe TRBD1 (6 bases). The CDR3 is made up of 24 amino acids. Trimming pared 4 bases from V and 0 bases from J, leaving 34 bases between. Germline loops: CDR1 LNHDA, CDR2 SQIVND (reference sequence). The chain's CDR3 is CASSNSQGRVDSTGRVSGANVLTF. CDR3 DNA sequence: TGTGCCAGTAGTAACTCACAGGGCCGGGTCGACTCAACGGGACGGGTCTCTGGGGCCAACGTCCTGACTTTC.

This chain links TRBV4-3 with TRBJ2-5, with 7 bases that match TRBD1. The CDR3 totals 14 residues. The trim removed 6 bases at V and 1 base at J, leaving 5 bases unmatched. Germline V gene sequence: CDR1 LGHNA, CDR2 YSLEER. CDR3 nucleotide sequence: TGCGCCAGCAGTATCGACAGGGTCCAAGAGACCCAGTACTTC. Translating gives CASSIDRVQETQYF.

The rearrangement uses TRBV7-2 and TRBJ2-2; D possibly corresponds to TRBD1 (5 bases). Germline V lookup: CDR1 SGHTA, CDR2 FQGNSA. Between the trimmed V and J ends, which lost 1 base and 4 bases, there was a span of 10 bases. The CDR3 covers 15 residues. Here the CDR3 reads CASSLVDRSTGELFF. CDR3 DNA: TGTGCCAGCAGCTTAGTTGACAGAAGCACCGGGGAGCTGTTTTTT.